Shown below are 15 T cell receptor beta chains from a single sample sequenced in a study of T cell changes during pregnancy in multiple sclerosis. Clones were read by immunoSEQ multiplex PCR, and TCRdb kept only the in-frame ones, dropping some. The sample yields roughly 93,000 clones, about 92% seen once. Source: peripheral blood, taken after pregnancy. The receptor source for this set is a female donor in good health, enrolled as a control in a pregnancy study.

V usage is TRBV11-3 and J usage is TRBJ1-5; D is possibly TRBD1 (5 bases). The V and J ends lost 1 base and 0 bases respectively, with 10 bases between them. CDR1 and CDR2 from the germline V gene are SGHNT and YENEEA. The CDR3 totals 16 residues. The CDR3 DNA sequence: TGTGCCAGCAGCTTAGGGACATTTTATAGCAATCAGCCCCAGCATTTT. It encodes CASSLGTFYSNQPQHF.

V usage is TRBV6-5 and J usage is TRBJ2-3; TRBD2 is a possible D gene (6 bases). The ends were cut back, 2 bases at V and 2 bases at J, with 8 bases in the middle. Germline V gives CDR1 MNHEY, CDR2 SVGAGI. The CDR3 length is 14 residues. The CDR3 nucleotides read TGTGCCAGCAGTTACAGGCGGGACACAGATACGCAGTATTTT. This encodes CASSYRRDTDTQYF.

The genes are TRBV6-1 and TRBJ2-3; TRBD2 aligns across 10 bases. V shed 7 bases, J shed 4 bases, and the junction held 5 bases outside the gene matches. Germline loops: CDR1 MNHNS, CDR2 SASEGT. The CDR3 totals 14 residues. CDR3 nucleotide sequence: TGTGCCAGCAAGGTACTAGCGGGATCAGATACGCAGTATTTT. This translates into CASKVLAGSDTQYF.

V usage is TRBV9 and J usage is TRBJ2-1; D unresolved. This CDR3 is built from 14 residues. The V and J ends lost 0 bases and 8 bases respectively, with 12 bases between them. Germline V gives CDR1 SGDLS, CDR2 YYNGEE. The CDR3 reads CASSVAVQSDEQFF. The CDR3 coding sequence is TGTGCCAGCAGCGTAGCCGTACAGTCCGATGAGCAGTTCTTC.

This chain links TRBV4-2 with TRBJ2-3; 16 bases align to TRBD2. The CDR3 consists of 16 residues. Germline V gives CDR1 LGHNA, CDR2 YNFKEQ. J was trimmed by 4 bases and V by 6 bases; bases with no gene match: 4. The CDR3 DNA reads as TGTGCCAGCAGTGGGACTAGCGGGGGGGGACCAGATACGCAGTATTTT. This codes for CASSGTSGGGPDTQYF.

The chain couples TRBV4-1 to TRBJ2-1; no reliable D call. With 6 bases removed from V and 8 bases from J, the gap between germline ends came to 17 bases. The CDR3 is 14 residues long. Germline assignment: CDR1 MGHRA and CDR2 YSYEKL. As DNA, the CDR3 is TGCGCCAGCAGTCTCCTTCTGGCGAGCGATGAGCAGTTCTTC. The encoded protein is CASSLLLASDEQFF.

V usage is TRBV11-2 and J usage is TRBJ2-3, with D perhaps TRBD2 (6 bases). Trimming removed 5 bases from V and 3 bases from J, with 12 bases in between. Germline loops: CDR1 SGHAT, CDR2 FQNNGV. CDR3 length: 14 amino acids. The CDR3 DNA is TGTGCCAGCAGCCCCACCGCGGGGACAGATACGCAGTATTTT. Translation: CASSPTAGTDTQYF.

Remarks on this clone: The sample has other DNA sequences that encode this CDR3 too. The rearrangement uses TRBV5-1 and TRBJ1-1, with D possibly TRBD1 on 6 matching bases. Germline assignment: CDR1 SGHRS and CDR2 YFSETQ. CDR3 length: 14 residues. Trimming cost V 4 bases and J 0 bases, with 10 bases left between them. The CDR3 DNA sequence: TGCGCCAGCAGCCTGGGGGGGCTGAACACTGAAGCTTTCTTT. It encodes CASSLGGLNTEAFF.

The rearrangement joins TRBV19 to TRBJ2-7, with TRBD1 matching 9 bases. Germline-derived CDR1 and CDR2 are LNHDA and SQIVND (reference sequence). With 5 bases clipped from V and 3 bases from J, the junction kept 5 bases outside the gene matches. This CDR3 contains 14 residues. The CDR3, as DNA: TGTGCCAGTAGTGTGGGACAGGGTGTCTACGAGCAGTACTTC. It translates to CASSVGQGVYEQYF. Together with reference TRBV19 and TRBJ2-7, the CDR3 gives the full variable domain: DGGITQSPKYLFRKEGQNVTLSCEQNLNHDAMYWYRQDPGQGLRLIYYSQIVNDFQKGDIAEGYSVSREKKESFPLTVTSAQKNPTAFYLCASSVGQGVYEQYFGPGTRLTVT.

This clone has just one count. The chain combines TRBV4-1 with TRBJ2-1, with 8 bases that match TRBD2. The CDR3 is 14 residues long. Germline CDR1 reads MGHRA; CDR2 reads YSYEKL. Trimming cost V 4 bases and J 6 bases; bases outside gene matches: 5. CDR3 DNA sequence: TGCGCCAGCAGCCTCAGCGGGAGCGGCAATGAGCAGTTCTTC. This gives the protein CASSLSGSGNEQFF.

The CDR3 coding sequence is TGTGCCAGTAGTCAAAAACACACCGTCGAAGCTTTCTTT. It is translated as CASSQKHTVEAFF. The chain joins TRBV19 to TRBJ1-1; D call uncertain. CDR1 LNHDA and CDR2 SQIVND come from the germline V gene (reference sequence). The CDR3 totals 13 residues. V lost 5 bases to trimming and J lost 8 bases, with 15 bases between them.

V is TRBV5-1 and J is TRBJ1-5; TRBD1 aligns across 9 bases. Trimming removed 4 bases from V and 1 base from J; junction bases left unmatched: 3. The CDR3 runs to 15 residues. Germline CDR1 reads SGHRS; CDR2 reads YFSETQ. The CDR3 spells CASSVGQGSNQPQHF. CDR3 DNA: TGCGCCAGCAGCGTGGGACAGGGAAGCAATCAGCCCCAGCATTTT.

The gene calls are TRBV2 and TRBJ1-5, with D unresolved. Trimming pared 6 bases from V and 6 bases from J, leaving 24 bases between. Germline assignment: CDR1 SNHLY and CDR2 FYNNEI. The CDR3 spans 17 residues. The CDR3 DNA is TGTGCCAGCAGCCGGCGGGCGGCTGGGTCGGCTCCTCAGCCCCAGCATTTT. Translating gives CASSRRAAGSAPQPQHF.

The rearrangement joins TRBV7-9 to TRBJ1-6; weak D call: TRBD1 (6 bases). The length of the CDR3 is 15 residues. Trimming pared 5 bases from V and 10 bases from J, leaving 18 bases between. In germline, CDR1 is SEHNR, CDR2 FQNEAQ (reference sequence). The CDR3 is CASSARNRDNSPLHF. The CDR3 nucleotides read TGTGCCAGCAGCGCGAGAAACAGGGACAACTCACCCCTCCACTTT.

The rearrangement links TRBV27 to TRBJ1-4; no clear D. The CDR3 has 14 amino acids. The germline V gene encodes CDR1 MNHEY and CDR2 SMNVEV (reference sequence). The V end was cut by 0 bases, the J end by 5 bases, with 7 bases between. CDR3 bases: TGTGCCAGCAGTTTATCGACAATGAATGAAAAACTGTTTTTT. Its protein product is CASSLSTMNEKLFF.